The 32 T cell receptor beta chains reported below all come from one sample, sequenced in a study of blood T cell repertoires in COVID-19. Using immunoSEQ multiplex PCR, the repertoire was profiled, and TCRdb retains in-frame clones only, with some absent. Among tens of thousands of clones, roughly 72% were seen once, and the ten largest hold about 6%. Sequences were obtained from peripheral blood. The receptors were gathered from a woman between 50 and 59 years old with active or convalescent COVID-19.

CDR3 protein: CASRNTGVYTEAFF. DNA of the CDR3: TGTGCCAGCCGAAATACGGGGGTATACACTGAAGCTTTCTTT. This chain links TRBV25-1 with TRBJ1-1, with D possibly TRBD1 on 5 matching bases. Germline CDR1 MGHDK, CDR2 SYGVNS. Between the trimmed V and J ends, which lost 8 bases and 3 bases, there was a span of 16 bases. The CDR3 is 14 residues long.

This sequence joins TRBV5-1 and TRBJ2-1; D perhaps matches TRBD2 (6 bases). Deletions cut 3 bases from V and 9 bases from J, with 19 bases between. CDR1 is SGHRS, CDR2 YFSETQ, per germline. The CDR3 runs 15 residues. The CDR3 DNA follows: TGCGCCAGCAGCTCCCTAGCGAGAGCTGATATTGAGCAGTTCTTC. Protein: CASSSLARADIEQFF.

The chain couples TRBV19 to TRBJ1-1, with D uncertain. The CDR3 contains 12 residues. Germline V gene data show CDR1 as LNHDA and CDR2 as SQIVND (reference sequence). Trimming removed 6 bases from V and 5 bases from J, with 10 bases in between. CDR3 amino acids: CASSHPGTEAFF. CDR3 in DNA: TGTGCCAGTAGCCATCCGGGGACTGAAGCTTTCTTT.

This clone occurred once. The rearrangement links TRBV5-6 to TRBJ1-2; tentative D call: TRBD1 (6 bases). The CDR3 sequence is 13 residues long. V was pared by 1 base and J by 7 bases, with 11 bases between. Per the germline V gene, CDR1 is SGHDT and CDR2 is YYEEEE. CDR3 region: CASSLPGAGGYTF. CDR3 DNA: TGTGCCAGCAGCTTGCCAGGGGCCGGTGGCTACACCTTC.

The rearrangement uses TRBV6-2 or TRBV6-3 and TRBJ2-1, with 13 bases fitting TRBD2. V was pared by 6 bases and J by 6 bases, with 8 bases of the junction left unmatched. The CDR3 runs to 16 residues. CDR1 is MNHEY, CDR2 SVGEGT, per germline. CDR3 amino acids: CASSETSGRAINEQFF. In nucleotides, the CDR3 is TGTGCCAGCAGCGAAACTAGCGGGAGGGCCATCAATGAGCAGTTCTTC.

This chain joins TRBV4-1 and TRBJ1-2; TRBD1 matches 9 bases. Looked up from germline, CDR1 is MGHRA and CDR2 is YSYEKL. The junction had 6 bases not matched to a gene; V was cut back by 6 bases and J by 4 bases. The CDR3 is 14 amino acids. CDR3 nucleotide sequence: TGCGCCAGCAGAGACCGGACAGGGGCCTATGGCTACACCTTC. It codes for CASRDRTGAYGYTF.

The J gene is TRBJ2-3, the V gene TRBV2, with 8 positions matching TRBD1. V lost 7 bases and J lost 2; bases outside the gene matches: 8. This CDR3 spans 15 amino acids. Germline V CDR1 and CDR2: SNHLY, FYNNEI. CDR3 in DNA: TGTGCCAGCAAGGAAGCAGGGGGCTTCACAGATACGCAGTATTTT. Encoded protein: CASKEAGGFTDTQYF.

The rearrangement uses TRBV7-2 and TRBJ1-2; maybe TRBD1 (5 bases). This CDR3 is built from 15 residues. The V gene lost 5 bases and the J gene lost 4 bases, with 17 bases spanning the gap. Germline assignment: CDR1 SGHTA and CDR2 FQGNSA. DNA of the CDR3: TGTGCCAGCAGCGGGCGAAAGGGGCCTTCCTATGGCTACACCTTC. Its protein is CASSGRKGPSYGYTF. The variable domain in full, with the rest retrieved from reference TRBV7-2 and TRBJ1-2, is GAGVSQSPSNKVTEKGKDVELRCDPISGHTALYWYRQSLGQGLEFLIYFQGNSAPDKSGLPSDRFSAERTGGSVSTLTIQRTQQEDSAVYLCASSGRKGPSYGYTFGSGTRLTVV.

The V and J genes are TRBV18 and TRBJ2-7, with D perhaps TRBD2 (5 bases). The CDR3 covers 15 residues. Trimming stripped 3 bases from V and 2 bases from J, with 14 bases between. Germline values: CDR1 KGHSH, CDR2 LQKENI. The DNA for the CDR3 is TGTGCCAGCTCACCGACCGGGATCTCAACCTACGAGCAGTACTTC. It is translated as CASSPTGISTYEQYF.

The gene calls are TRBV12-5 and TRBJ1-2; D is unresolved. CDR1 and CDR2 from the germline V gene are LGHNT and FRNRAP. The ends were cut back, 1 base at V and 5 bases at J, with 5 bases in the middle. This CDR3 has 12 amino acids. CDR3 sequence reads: CASGLGGYGYTF. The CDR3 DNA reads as TGTGCTAGTGGTTTGGGCGGGTATGGCTACACCTTC.

Here the CDR3 DNA reads TGCGCCAGCAGCAGTGACGGGGTGTCCAATGGCTACACCTTC. Amino acids: CASSSDGVSNGYTF. The J gene is TRBJ1-2, the V gene TRBV5-1; D is unclear. The CDR3 contains 14 residues. Trimming removed 4 bases at V and 6 bases at J, with 16 bases between. CDR1 is SGHRS, CDR2 YFSETQ, per germline. Based on the CDR3 plus reference TRBV5-1 and TRBJ1-2, the full variable domain is KAGVTQTPRYLIKTRGQQVTLSCSPISGHRSVSWYQQTPGQGLQFLFEYFSETQRNKGNFPGRFSGRQFSNSRSEMNVSTLELGDSALYLCASSSDGVSNGYTFGSGTRLTVV.

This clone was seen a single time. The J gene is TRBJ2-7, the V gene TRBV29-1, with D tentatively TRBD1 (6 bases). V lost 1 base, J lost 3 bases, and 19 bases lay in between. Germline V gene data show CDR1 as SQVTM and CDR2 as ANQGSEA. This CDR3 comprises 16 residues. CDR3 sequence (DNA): TGCAGCGTTGAAGTCTTGACCTGGACAGACCTCTACGAGCAGTACTTC. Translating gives CSVEVLTWTDLYEQYF.

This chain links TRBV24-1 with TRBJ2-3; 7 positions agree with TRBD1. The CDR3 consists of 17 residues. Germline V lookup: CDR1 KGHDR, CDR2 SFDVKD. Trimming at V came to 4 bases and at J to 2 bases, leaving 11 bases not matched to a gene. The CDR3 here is CATSDPRDSFLTDTQYF. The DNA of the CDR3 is TGTGCCACCAGTGACCCTCGGGACAGTTTTCTCACAGATACGCAGTATTTT.

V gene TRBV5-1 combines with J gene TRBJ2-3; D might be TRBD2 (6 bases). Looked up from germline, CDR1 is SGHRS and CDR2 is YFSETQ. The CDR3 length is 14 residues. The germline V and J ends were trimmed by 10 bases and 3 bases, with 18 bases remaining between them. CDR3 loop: CAFPTGVPTDTQYF. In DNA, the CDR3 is TGCGCCTTCCCTACGGGAGTGCCGACAGATACGCAGTATTTT.

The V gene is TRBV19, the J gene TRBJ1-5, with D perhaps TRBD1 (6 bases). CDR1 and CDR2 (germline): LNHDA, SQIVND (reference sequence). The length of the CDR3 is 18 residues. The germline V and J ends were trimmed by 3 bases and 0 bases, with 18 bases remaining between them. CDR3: CASSIDRRARGSNQPQHF. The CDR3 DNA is TGTGCCAGTAGTATCGACAGGCGGGCAAGGGGTAGCAATCAGCCCCAGCATTTT.

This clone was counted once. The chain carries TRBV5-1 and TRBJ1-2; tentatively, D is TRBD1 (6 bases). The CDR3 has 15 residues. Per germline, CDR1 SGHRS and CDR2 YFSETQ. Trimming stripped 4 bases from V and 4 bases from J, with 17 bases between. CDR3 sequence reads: CASSPDSPGPYGYTF. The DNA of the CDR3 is TGCGCCAGCAGCCCGGACAGCCCAGGACCCTATGGCTACACCTTC.

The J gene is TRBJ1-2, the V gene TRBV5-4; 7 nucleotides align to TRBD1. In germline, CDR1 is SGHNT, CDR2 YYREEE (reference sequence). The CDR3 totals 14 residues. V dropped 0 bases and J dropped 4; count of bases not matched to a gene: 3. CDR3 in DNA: TGTGCCAGCAGCTTGGGGGACAGCTCCTATGGCTACACCTTC. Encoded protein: CASSLGDSSYGYTF.

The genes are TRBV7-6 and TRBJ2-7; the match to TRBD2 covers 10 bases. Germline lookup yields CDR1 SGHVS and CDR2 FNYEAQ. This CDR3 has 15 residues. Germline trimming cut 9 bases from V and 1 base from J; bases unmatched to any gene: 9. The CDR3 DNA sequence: TGTGCCAGTGGGGGTCTAGCGGGAGTTTCCTACGAGCAGTACTTC. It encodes CASGGLAGVSYEQYF.

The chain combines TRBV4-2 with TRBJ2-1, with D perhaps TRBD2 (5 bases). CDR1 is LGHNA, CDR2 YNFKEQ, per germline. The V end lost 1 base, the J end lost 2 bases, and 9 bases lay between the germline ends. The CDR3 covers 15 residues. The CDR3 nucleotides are TGTGCCAGCAGCCAAGTGGCTAGCACCTACAATGAGCAGTTCTTC. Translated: CASSQVASTYNEQFF.

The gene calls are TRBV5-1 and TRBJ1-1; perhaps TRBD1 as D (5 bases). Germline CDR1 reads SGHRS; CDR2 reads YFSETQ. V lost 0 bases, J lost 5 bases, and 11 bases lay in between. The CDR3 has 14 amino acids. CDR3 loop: CASSLEGVKTEAFF. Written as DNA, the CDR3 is TGCGCCAGCAGCTTGGAAGGGGTTAAAACTGAAGCTTTCTTT.

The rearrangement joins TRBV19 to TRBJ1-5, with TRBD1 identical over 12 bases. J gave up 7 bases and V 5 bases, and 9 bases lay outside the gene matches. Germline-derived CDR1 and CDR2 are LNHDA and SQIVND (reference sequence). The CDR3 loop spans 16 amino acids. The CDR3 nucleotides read TGTGCCAGTAGTGGGCCGGGACAGGGGGCAGGGCAGCCCCAGCATTTT. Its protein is CASSGPGQGAGQPQHF.

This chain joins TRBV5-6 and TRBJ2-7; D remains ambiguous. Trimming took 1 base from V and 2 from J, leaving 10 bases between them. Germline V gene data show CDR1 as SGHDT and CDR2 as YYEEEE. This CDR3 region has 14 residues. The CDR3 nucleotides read TGTGCCAGCAGCTTGATCCGTCCCCCCTACGAGCAGTACTTC. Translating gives CASSLIRPPYEQYF.

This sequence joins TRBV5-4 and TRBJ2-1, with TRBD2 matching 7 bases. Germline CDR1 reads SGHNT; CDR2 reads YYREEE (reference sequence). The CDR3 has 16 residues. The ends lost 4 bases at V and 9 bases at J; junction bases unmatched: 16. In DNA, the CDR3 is TGTGCCAGCAGCGGGGTAAGGGGCGGGAGCGTTTCTGAGCAGTTCTTC. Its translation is CASSGVRGGSVSEQFF.

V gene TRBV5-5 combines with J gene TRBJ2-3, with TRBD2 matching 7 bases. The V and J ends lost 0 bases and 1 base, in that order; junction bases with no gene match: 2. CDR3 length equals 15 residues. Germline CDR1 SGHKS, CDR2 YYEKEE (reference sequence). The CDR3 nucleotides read TGTGCCAGCAGCTTGGAGGGGAGGGGCACAGATACGCAGTATTTT. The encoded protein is CASSLEGRGTDTQYF.

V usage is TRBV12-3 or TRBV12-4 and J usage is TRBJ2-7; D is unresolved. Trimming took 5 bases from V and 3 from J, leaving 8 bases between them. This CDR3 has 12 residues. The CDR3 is CASSRDSYEQYF. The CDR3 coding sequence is TGTGCCAGCAGTCGCGATAGCTACGAGCAGTACTTC.

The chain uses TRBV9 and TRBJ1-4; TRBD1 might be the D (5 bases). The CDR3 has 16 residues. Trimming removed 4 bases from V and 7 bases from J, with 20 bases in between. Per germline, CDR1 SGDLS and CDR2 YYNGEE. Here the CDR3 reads CASSRAGVANGEKLFF. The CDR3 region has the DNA TGTGCCAGCAGCCGGGCGGGGGTGGCGAACGGTGAAAAACTGTTTTTT.

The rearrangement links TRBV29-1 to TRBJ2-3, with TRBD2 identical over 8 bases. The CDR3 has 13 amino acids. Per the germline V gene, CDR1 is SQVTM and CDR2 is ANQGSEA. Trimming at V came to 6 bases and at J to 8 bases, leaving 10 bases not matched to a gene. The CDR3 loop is CSVLTDGGGTQYF. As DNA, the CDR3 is TGCAGCGTCCTCACAGACGGGGGGGGTACGCAGTATTTT.

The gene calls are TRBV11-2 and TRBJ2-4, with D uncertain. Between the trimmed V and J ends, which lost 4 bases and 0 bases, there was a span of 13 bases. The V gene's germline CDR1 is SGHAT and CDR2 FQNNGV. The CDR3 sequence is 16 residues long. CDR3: CASSSTKAVAKNIQYF. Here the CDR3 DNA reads TGTGCCAGCAGCTCTACCAAAGCCGTAGCCAAAAACATTCAGTACTTC.

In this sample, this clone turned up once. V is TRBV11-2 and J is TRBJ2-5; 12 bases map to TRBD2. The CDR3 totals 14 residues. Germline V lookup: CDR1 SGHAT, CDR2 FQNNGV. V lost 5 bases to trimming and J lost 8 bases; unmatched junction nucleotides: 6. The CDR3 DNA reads TGTGCCAGCAGCCCTCTAGCGGGAGGGCCAACCCAGTACTTC. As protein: CASSPLAGGPTQYF.

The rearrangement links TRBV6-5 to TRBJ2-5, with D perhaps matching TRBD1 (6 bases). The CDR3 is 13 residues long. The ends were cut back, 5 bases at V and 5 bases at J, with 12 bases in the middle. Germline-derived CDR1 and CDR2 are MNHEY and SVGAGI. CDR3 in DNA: TGTGCCAGCAGTATAGACAGGAGCGAGACCCAGTACTTC. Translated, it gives CASSIDRSETQYF.

The CDR3 sequence: CASSPAPEKLFF. Written as DNA, the CDR3 is TGTGCCAGCTCACCGGCCCCGGAAAAACTGTTTTTT. The chain joins TRBV18 to TRBJ1-4; D is uncertain. The germline V and J ends were trimmed by 3 bases and 8 bases, with 7 bases remaining between them. The CDR3 loop spans 12 amino acids. Germline values: CDR1 KGHSH, CDR2 LQKENI. Complete variable domain (other parts from reference TRBV18 and TRBJ1-4): NAGVMQNPRHLVRRRGQEARLRCSPMKGHSHVYWYRQLPEEGLKFMVYLQKENIIDESGMPKERFSAEFPKEGPSILRIQQVVRGDSAAYFCASSPAPEKLFFGSGTQLSVL.

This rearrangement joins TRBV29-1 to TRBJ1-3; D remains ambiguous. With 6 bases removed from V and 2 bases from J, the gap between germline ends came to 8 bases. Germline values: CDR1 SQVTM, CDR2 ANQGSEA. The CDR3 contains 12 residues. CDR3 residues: CSVRETGNTIYF. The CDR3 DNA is TGCAGCGTACGAGAGACTGGAAACACCATATATTTT.